This is a list of T cell receptor beta chains from one sample in a study of cytomegalovirus exposure and HLA in healthy donors. Some clones are missing from TCRdb's copy, which holds only in-frame ones; the method was immunoSEQ multiplex PCR. The sample carries roughly 180,000 clones, 80% recorded once. Source material: PBMCs. These receptors originate from a man aged 25-40 years in good health and CMV-seronegative. CDR3s include the opening cysteine and the closing phenylalanine or tryptophan. The D gene is left open where the match is weak. The size entry is marked missing in some rows and otherwise reads once, few, many or a size class.

v_call,clone_size,d_call,j_call,cdr3_nt,cdr3_aa
TRBV7-9,few,-,TRBJ1-5,TGTGCCAGCAGCTTAGAGATTTCGGGTTATAGCAATCAGCCCCAGCATTTT,CASSLEISGYSNQPQHF
TRBV11-1,-,-,TRBJ2-5,TGTGCCAGCACCCCAGGGGTTCAGGAGACCCAGTACTTC,CASTPGVQETQYF
TRBV30,-,-,TRBJ2-1,TGTGCCTGGAGTCCCGTCAGGGGGGTACTAGAGTACAATGAGCAGTTCTTC,CAWSPVRGVLEYNEQFF
TRBV9,-,-,TRBJ2-7,TGTGCCAGCAGCACCGACCCCCGGGACTCCACCGCGGAATACGAGCAGTACTTC,CASSTDPRDSTAEYEQYF
TRBV7-6,once,TRBD1,TRBJ1-5,TGTGCCAGCAGCTTAGGCCCCACAGGGGGCAGCAATCAGCCCCAGCATTTT,CASSLGPTGGSNQPQHF
TRBV5-1,-,-,TRBJ1-1,TGCGCCAGCAGCTCACTCATGAACACTGAAGCTTTCTTT,CASSSLMNTEAFF
TRBV7-9,-,-,TRBJ1-4,TGTGCCAGCAGCTTAGACAGGACAACTAATGAAAAACTGTTTTTT,CASSLDRTTNEKLFF
TRBV6-1,-,-,TRBJ1-5,TGTGCCAGCAGTGACACACGGGGTCAGCCCCAGCATTTT,CASSDTRGQPQHF
TRBV5-4,few,TRBD1,TRBJ2-1,TGTGCCAGCAGCTTGGGGCCGGGACAGGGGGCTAGGGATGAGCAGTTCTTC,CASSLGPGQGARDEQFF
TRBV9,-,TRBD1,TRBJ1-1,TGTGCCAGCAGCGCCGGACAGGGAGCAGGCACTGAAGCTTTCTTT,CASSAGQGAGTEAFF
TRBV18,-,TRBD1,TRBJ1-5,TGTGCCAGCTCACCCACAGGGGAGAATAATCAGCCCCAGCATTTT,CASSPTGENNQPQHF
TRBV28,-,TRBD2,TRBJ2-2,TGTGCCAGCAGTACTAGCGGGATCGGGACCGGGGAGCTGTTTTTT,CASSTSGIGTGELFF
TRBV27,-,-,TRBJ1-1,TGTGCCAGCAGTTACGGGACTGAAGCTTTCTTT,CASSYGTEAFF
TRBV30,once,-,TRBJ2-5,TGTGCCTGGAGTCCACTACGGGGGTGGGAGACCCAGTACTTC,CAWSPLRGWETQYF
TRBV29-1,few,-,TRBJ1-1,TGCAGCGTTGAAAAGCCCGGGATTGAAGCTTTCTTT,CSVEKPGIEAFF
TRBV7-3,-,-,TRBJ2-5,TGTGCCAGCAGCTTAAGCTCCCCAGGGCCTGGGGAGACCCAGTACTTC,CASSLSSPGPGETQYF
TRBV5-1,-,-,TRBJ2-6,TGCGCCAGCAGCTTGGTGGCAAACTCTGGGGCCAACGTCCTGACTTTC,CASSLVANSGANVLTF
TRBV5-1,-,-,TRBJ2-3,TGCGCCAGCAGCGTTACTAGCCCTACTAGCACAGATACGCAGTATTTT,CASSVTSPTSTDTQYF
TRBV11-2,-,TRBD1,TRBJ2-5,TGTGCCAGCAGCTTATACAGGGGACAGCTAGAGACCCAGTACTTC,CASSLYRGQLETQYF
TRBV9,-,-,TRBJ2-7,TGTGCCAGCAGCGCAGACACAGGGCGCGAGCAGTACTTC,CASSADTGREQYF
TRBV28,-,-,TRBJ2-3,TGTGCCAGCGGTGGAGTACGCACAGATACGCAGTATTTT,CASGGVRTDTQYF
TRBV29-1,-,-,TRBJ1-1,TGCAGCGTTGAGCGCGGGAACACTGAAGCTTTCTTT,CSVERGNTEAFF
TRBV25-1,-,TRBD2,TRBJ2-1,TGTGCCTCCGAATCGGCTAGCGGGACTTACAATGAGCAGTTCTTC,CASESASGTYNEQFF
TRBV7-2,-,-,TRBJ2-6,TGTGCCAGCAGCTTAACGGGGGGCCAGGTGGGGGCCAACGTCCTGACTTTC,CASSLTGGQVGANVLTF
TRBV28,-,TRBD2,TRBJ2-5,TGTGCCAGCAGCTCTCCAGTAGCGGGGGGCAAAGAGACCCAGTACTTC,CASSSPVAGGKETQYF
TRBV6-5,-,-,TRBJ1-6,TGTGCCAGCGGAATTACAGTTGCCAATTCACCCCTCCACTTT,CASGITVANSPLHF
TRBV27,-,-,TRBJ2-1,TGTGCCAGCAGTTTATCAGGGGCAATGTACAATGAGCAGTTCTTC,CASSLSGAMYNEQFF